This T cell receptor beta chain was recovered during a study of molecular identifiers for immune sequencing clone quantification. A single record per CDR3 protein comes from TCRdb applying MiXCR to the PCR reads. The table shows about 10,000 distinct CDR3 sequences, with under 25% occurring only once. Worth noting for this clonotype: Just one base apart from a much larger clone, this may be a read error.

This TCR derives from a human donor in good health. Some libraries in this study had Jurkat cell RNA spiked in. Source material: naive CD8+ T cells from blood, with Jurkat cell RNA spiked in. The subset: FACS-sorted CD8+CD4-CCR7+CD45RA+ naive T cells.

CDR3 region: CASSSAGEQCF. The DNA of the CDR3 is TGTGCCAGCAGTTCCGCGGGGGAGCAGTGCTTC. The rearrangement joins TRBV27 to TRBJ2-7, with TRBD2 matching over 7 bases. CDR1 MNHEY and CDR2 SMNVEV come from the germline V gene (reference sequence). This CDR3 spans 11 amino acids.